These 23 T cell receptor beta chains came from one sample sequenced in a study of OX40 agonist ivuxolimab in advanced cancers. TCRdb's copy holds only in-frame clones and misses some; the assay was immunoSEQ multiplex PCR. The repertoire holds some 48,000 clones, 60% to 80% seen once, with over 7% in the top ten. The sequencing used CD4+ or CD8+ T cells sorted from blood, collected in a trial of the OX40 agonist ivuxolimab. These TCRs come from an adult with an advanced solid tumor such as melanoma, head and neck, liver or kidney cancer.

The V gene is TRBV7-2, the J gene TRBJ1-4; tentative D call: TRBD1 (6 bases). Per the germline V gene, CDR1 is SGHTA and CDR2 is FQGNSA. V was trimmed by 0 bases and J by 5 bases, leaving 13 bases between them. This CDR3 spans 16 amino acids. In DNA, the CDR3 is TGTGCCAGCAGCTTAGCAATAGGACAGCTAAATGAAAAACTGTTTTTT. Encoded protein: CASSLAIGQLNEKLFF.

The V gene is TRBV6-5, the J gene TRBJ2-3; 8 bases line up with TRBD2. Germline V CDR1 and CDR2: MNHEY, SVGAGI. This CDR3 is 15 amino acids long. The V and J ends lost 3 bases and 0 bases, in that order; junction bases with no gene match: 2. DNA of the CDR3: TGTGCCAGCAGTTATAGCGGGGACAGCACAGATACGCAGTATTTT. Encoded protein: CASSYSGDSTDTQYF.

This rearrangement joins TRBV4-3 to TRBJ2-7; 14 nucleotides align to TRBD2. In germline, CDR1 is LGHNA, CDR2 YSLEER. The CDR3 is made up of 17 amino acids. After removal of 3 bases from V and 2 bases from J, the junction contained 6 bases not matched to a gene. In nucleotides, the CDR3 is TGCGCCAGCAGCCAGAGACTAGCGGGAGGGGAAACCTACGAGCAGTACTTC. This gives the protein CASSQRLAGGETYEQYF.

This chain links TRBV5-5 with TRBJ2-5; D may correspond to TRBD1 or TRBD2 (5 bases each). Trimming shortened V by 3 bases and J by 12 bases, and 21 bases separated the two germline ends. There are 14 residues in the CDR3. CDR1 and CDR2 from the germline V gene are SGHKS and YYEKEE (reference sequence). In nucleotides, the CDR3 is TGTGCCAGCAGCTCCGGGACCGTGCAAGGTCAGGAGTACTTC. Translation gives CASSSGTVQGQEYF.

The V call is TRBV2, the J call TRBJ2-2, with 7 bases lining up with TRBD2. This CDR3 is built from 14 residues. Per germline, CDR1 SNHLY and CDR2 FYNNEI. CDR3 sequence reads: CASVREYLTGELFF. The CDR3 DNA sequence: TGTGCTTCTGTGCGGGAGTATCTCACCGGGGAGCTGTTTTTT.

V gene TRBV9 combines with J gene TRBJ2-7; 7 bases are shared with TRBD1. V was pared by 0 bases and J by 6 bases, with 6 bases of the junction left unmatched. Germline CDR1 is SGDLS and CDR2 is YYNGEE. This CDR3 spans 14 amino acids. As DNA, the CDR3 is TGTGCCAGCAGCGTAGGAGGGGGCGCATCCGAGCAGTACTTC. Translating gives CASSVGGGASEQYF.

By proportion, this clone is medium-sized (0.01 to 0.1%). The chain uses TRBV7-9 and TRBJ2-7; TRBD1 matches at 7 bases. Losses at the gene ends were 5 bases for V and 0 bases for J; bases not matched to a gene: 7. Germline V gene lookup returns CDR1 SEHNR and CDR2 FQNEAQ (reference sequence). The CDR3 is made up of 15 amino acids. The CDR3 region has the DNA TGTGCCAGCAGCCTAGTGGGGGACAGCTCCTACGAGCAGTACTTC. Protein: CASSLVGDSSYEQYF.

The V and J genes are TRBV9 and TRBJ1-2, with TRBD1 matching over 8 bases. Germline CDR1 and CDR2: SGDLS and YYNGEE. V gave up 7 bases and J gave up 4 bases; unmatched junction bases: 9. This CDR3 region has 14 residues. The CDR3 nucleotides read TGTGCCAGCTCCCCGGACAGGGAGGGCTATGGCTACACCTTC. Translating gives CASSPDREGYGYTF.

This clone was picked up a small number of times. V and J are TRBV7-8 and TRBJ2-1; 10 nucleotides line up with TRBD2. This CDR3 comprises 15 residues. Germline trimming cut 5 bases from V and 2 bases from J; bases unmatched to any gene: 3. Germline V gives CDR1 SGHVS, CDR2 FQNEAQ. CDR3: CASSPSGRAYNEQFF. CDR3 DNA sequence: TGTGCCAGCAGCCCCAGCGGGAGGGCCTACAATGAGCAGTTCTTC.

The J gene is TRBJ2-5, the V gene TRBV6-1, with 7 bases matching TRBD1. V lost 3 bases and J lost 5; bases outside the gene matches: 9. Germline V gene sequence: CDR1 MNHNS, CDR2 SASEGT. The CDR3 spans 15 residues. CDR3 residues: CASSDFRGPGETQYF. The CDR3 DNA sequence: TGTGCCAGCAGTGATTTTAGGGGGCCCGGGGAGACCCAGTACTTC.

The chain carries TRBV9 and TRBJ2-1; TRBD2 matches 8 bases. The J segment lost 2 bases and the V segment lost 4 bases, leaving 5 bases of the junction unmatched. There are 15 residues in the CDR3. Germline assignment: CDR1 SGDLS and CDR2 YYNGEE. This CDR3 reads CASSPTSATYNEQFF. Written as DNA, the CDR3 is TGTGCCAGCAGCCCGACTAGCGCAACCTACAATGAGCAGTTCTTC. Full variable domain (rest looked up from reference TRBV9 and TRBJ2-1): DSGVTQTPKHLITATGQRVTLRCSPRSGDLSVYWYQQSLDQGLQFLIQYYNGEERAKGNILERFSAQQFPDLHSELNLSSLELGDSALYFCASSPTSATYNEQFFGPGTRLTVL.

This clone came up once. The chain has TRBV5-1 and TRBJ2-7; D may be TRBD2 (6 bases). The V end lost 0 bases, the J end lost 4 bases, and 8 bases lay between the germline ends. In germline, CDR1 is SGHRS, CDR2 YFSETQ. This CDR3 region has 13 residues. The DNA of the CDR3 is TGCGCCAGCAGCTTGGAGACTAGTTACGAGCAGTACTTC. Translation: CASSLETSYEQYF.

V gene TRBV4-1 combines with J gene TRBJ2-2, with a tentative D call TRBD2 (5 bases). Germline assignment: CDR1 MGHRA and CDR2 YSYEKL. This CDR3 comprises 14 residues. V was trimmed by 0 bases and J by 6 bases, leaving 8 bases between them. In DNA, the CDR3 is TGCGCCAGCAGCCAAGATCCGGGGTCCGGGGAGCTGTTTTTT. Amino acid sequence: CASSQDPGSGELFF.

This chain connects TRBV5-4 to TRBJ1-1; 9 nucleotides agree with TRBD1. Trimming at V came to 0 bases and at J to 0 bases, leaving 0 bases not matched to a gene. Germline V lookup: CDR1 SGHNT, CDR2 YYREEE (reference sequence). This CDR3 comprises 15 residues. CDR3 bases: TGTGCCAGCAGCTTGGACAGGGGGCTGAACACTGAAGCTTTCTTT. Amino acids: CASSLDRGLNTEAFF.

The gene calls are TRBV12-1 and TRBJ1-3. TRBV12-1 corresponds to a pseudogene. This CDR3 region has 17 residues. The chain's CDR3 is CASSFVPGSNSGNTIYF. CDR3 DNA sequence: TGTGCCAGCAGCTTTGTTCCGGGCTCAAACTCTGGAAACACCATATATTTT.

The chain is built from TRBV27 and TRBJ2-3; D call uncertain. The germline V gene has CDR1 MNHEY and CDR2 SMNVEV (reference sequence). The CDR3 has 13 amino acids. Trimming pared 3 bases from V and 2 bases from J, leaving 6 bases between. The CDR3 is CASSLGNTDTQYF. CDR3 nucleotide sequence: TGTGCCAGCAGTTTGGGAAACACAGATACGCAGTATTTT.

By sample fraction, this clone is medium-sized (0.01 to 0.1%). The rearrangement uses TRBV18 and TRBJ2-7, with no clear D. The CDR3 consists of 12 residues. Deletions cut 2 bases from V and 7 bases from J, with 9 bases between. Germline assignment: CDR1 KGHSH and CDR2 LQKENI. CDR3 DNA sequence: TGTGCCAGCTCACCAAGCCTTGGTGAGCAGTACTTC. Translating it yields CASSPSLGEQYF.

This chain uses TRBV14 with TRBJ1-2, with D maybe TRBD1 (5 bases). CDR1 is SGHDN, CDR2 FVKESK, per germline. V dropped 3 bases and J dropped 0 bases, with 11 bases sitting between them. The CDR3 loop spans 15 amino acids. The CDR3 DNA is TGTGCCAGCAGCCAGGGGCGGTTAACTAACTATGGCTACACCTTC. Protein sequence: CASSQGRLTNYGYTF.

The chain joins TRBV28 to TRBJ1-1, with D possibly being TRBD1 (5 bases). This CDR3 is built from 14 residues. CDR1 MDHEN and CDR2 SYDVKM come from the germline V gene. V dropped 7 bases and J dropped 1 base, with 13 bases sitting between them. The CDR3 sequence is CASKPMGENTEAFF. The CDR3 nucleotides read TGTGCCAGCAAACCGATGGGGGAGAACACTGAAGCTTTCTTT.

V gene TRBV10-2 combines with J gene TRBJ1-5; D might be TRBD1 (5 bases). In germline, CDR1 is WSHSY, CDR2 SAAADI. Between the trimmed V and J ends, which lost 6 bases and 1 base, there was a span of 7 bases. The CDR3 extends over 13 amino acids. CDR3 nucleotides: TGCGCCAGCAGGGGACCGAGCAATCAGCCCCAGCATTTT. Protein sequence: CASRGPSNQPQHF.

The genes are TRBV6-5 and TRBJ2-7; the match to TRBD1 covers 10 bases. The CDR3 has 13 residues. Germline CDR1 reads MNHEY; CDR2 reads SVGAGI. V shed 5 bases, J shed 3 bases, and the junction held 1 base outside the gene matches. In DNA, the CDR3 is TGTGCCAGCAGTAGGGACAGGGGCTACGAGCAGTACTTC. This gives the protein CASSRDRGYEQYF.

The chain recombines TRBV9 with TRBJ2-4; TRBD2 aligns across 7 bases. Germline V lookup: CDR1 SGDLS, CDR2 YYNGEE. This CDR3 has 17 amino acids. V was clipped by 2 bases and J by 4 bases; unmatched bases: 12. The chain's CDR3 is CASSVSMGAGLKNIQYF. CDR3 sequence (DNA): TGTGCCAGCAGCGTTTCCATGGGAGCGGGACTAAAAAACATTCAGTACTTC.

The V call is TRBV2, the J call TRBJ2-1; 12 bases match TRBD2. V lost 8 bases to trimming and J lost 2 bases; unmatched junction nucleotides: 1. The CDR3 spans 14 residues. In germline, CDR1 is SNHLY, CDR2 FYNNEI. The CDR3 loop reads CASGLAGTYNEQFF. The CDR3 DNA reads TGTGCCAGCGGACTAGCGGGAACCTACAATGAGCAGTTCTTC.